These 9 T cell receptor beta chains came from one sample sequenced in a study of T cells in women clearing cervical HPV infection listed by TCRdb under 2018. The protocol used for the library was the immunoSEQ multiplex PCR assay. In TCRdb, the immuneACCESS table is reduced to in-frame sequences with V and J assigned. These tables do not hold every clone; where another copy was compared, an unresolved V gene accounts for under half, and the others remain unexplained. This sample's table contains 15,000 or so clones. Less than 25% of the sample is taken by the ten largest. Sequenced material: blood buffy coat. These receptors all come from a woman between 18 and 70 years old with a cervical HPV16 infection that either progressed to CIN3+ or cleared (not recorded which).

About this clone: The CDR3 is cut off 3 residues early in the read; its end comes from the germline J gene. The chain uses TRBV7-7 and TRBJ1-1; D is undetermined. Germline V gene data show CDR1 as SSHAT and CDR2 as FNYEAQ (reference sequence). The CDR3 is made up of 13 amino acids. The chain's CDR3 is CASSVGATDTAFF. The CDR3 DNA, read in part, is TGTGCCAGCAGCGTCGGAGCCACAGATACG.

As to this clone: The CDR3 end is not reached by the read, which stops 3 residues before it; the germline J gene fills it in. V is TRBV5-1 and J is TRBJ1-1; D is possibly TRBD1 (5 bases). Trimming left V 0 bases short and J 5 bases short, with 17 bases between. Germline lookup yields CDR1 SGHRS and CDR2 YFSETQ. This CDR3 spans 16 amino acids. CDR3 DNA, as far as it was read: TGCGCCAGCAGCTTGGTGGGGGGTGCAGGGAATACTGAA. It encodes CASSLVGGAGNTE. The CDR3 as a whole reads CASSLVGGAGNTEAFF. The variable domain in full, completed from reference TRBV5-1 and TRBJ1-1, reads KAGVTQTPRYLIKTRGQQVTLSCSPISGHRSVSWYQQTPGQGLQFLFEYFSETQRNKGNFPGRFSGRQFSNSRSEMNVSTLELGDSALYLCASSLVGGAGNTEAFFGQGTRLTVV.

The CDR3 sequence is CSVPGETQYF. CDR3 DNA (partial): TGCAGTGTACCGGGGGAGACC. The chain combines TRBV20-1 with TRBJ2-5; tentatively, D is TRBD2 (5 bases). The read comes to an end 3 residues before the CDR3 does, leaving the germline J gene to fill in the end. The CDR3 has 10 residues. Trimming cost V 7 bases and J 5 bases, with 8 bases left between them. In germline, CDR1 is DFQATT, CDR2 SNEGSKA (reference sequence).

Measured by frequency, this clone is medium-sized (0.01 to 0.1%). The CDR3 end falls 3 residues outside the read, so it is completed with the germline J gene. The rearrangement links TRBV29-1 to TRBJ2-2; a possible D gene is TRBD2 (7 bases). The germline V and J ends were trimmed by 3 bases and 5 bases, with 13 bases remaining between them. The CDR3 is 14 residues long. Germline CDR1 SQVTM, CDR2 ANQGSEA. Partial CDR3 DNA: TGCAGCGTTGAGGGGGGGCTCGGTACCGGGGAG. Its translation: CSVEGGLGTGE. The full CDR3 protein is CSVEGGLGTGELFF.

As for this clone: The missing CDR3 end, 3 residues past where the read stops, is filled in from the germline J gene. V gene TRBV25-1 combines with J gene TRBJ1-2; a weak D match, TRBD1 (5 bases). The CDR3 length is 13 residues. Germline loops: CDR1 MGHDK, CDR2 SYGVNS. Trimming removed 3 bases from V and 5 bases from J, with 10 bases in between. Incomplete CDR3 DNA: TGTGCCAGCAGTGAGAGGGGAAGGTATGGC. Amino acid sequence: CASSERGRYG. The CDR3, in full, reads CASSERGRYGYTF.

Comments on this clone: The read falls 3 residues short of the CDR3 end, and the missing part is taken from the germline J gene. The rearrangement uses TRBV10-3 and TRBJ2-1; D uncertain. CDR1 and CDR2 (germline): ENHRY, SYGVKD. Trimming stripped 7 bases from V and 5 bases from J, with 12 bases between. The CDR3 contains 13 residues. Here the CDR3 reads CAITKDTNNEQFF. CDR3 DNA (partial): TGTGCCATCACCAAAGACACAAACAATGAG.

Comments on this clone: The read ends 3 residues before the CDR3 terminus; that terminus is restored from the germline J gene. The gene calls are TRBV5-5 and TRBJ2-7, with 8 positions matching TRBD1. Germline V gene data show CDR1 as SGHKS and CDR2 as YYEKEE (reference sequence). This CDR3 has 13 amino acids. J was trimmed by 5 bases and V by 4 bases; bases with no gene match: 5. The CDR3 bases that were read are TGTGCCAGCAGCACCGGGACAGGACACGAG. It encodes CASSTGTGHE. The full CDR3 protein is CASSTGTGHEQYF.

Concerning this clone: The read ends 3 residues before the CDR3 terminus; that terminus is restored from the germline J gene. The chain couples TRBV20-1 to TRBJ2-4, with 10 bases that match TRBD1. The germline V gene has CDR1 DFQATT and CDR2 SNEGSKA (reference sequence). V lost 0 bases to trimming and J lost 9 bases; unmatched junction nucleotides: 14. This CDR3 comprises 17 residues. CDR3 region: CSARDLMDRGARGIQYF. CDR3 DNA, as far as it was read: TGCAGTGCTAGAGATCTGATGGACAGGGGGGCGAGGGGCATT.

Comments on this clone: The missing CDR3 end, 3 residues past where the read stops, is filled in from the germline J gene. V is TRBV5-6 and J is TRBJ2-7; TRBD2 agrees at 7 bases. CDR1 and CDR2 from the germline V gene are SGHDT and YYEEEE. The CDR3 runs to 13 residues. V shed 4 bases, J shed 3 bases, and the junction held 4 bases outside the gene matches. The chain's CDR3 is CASSPGGNYEQYF. The sequenced part of the CDR3 DNA is TGTGCCAGCAGCCCCGGGGGGAACTACGAG.